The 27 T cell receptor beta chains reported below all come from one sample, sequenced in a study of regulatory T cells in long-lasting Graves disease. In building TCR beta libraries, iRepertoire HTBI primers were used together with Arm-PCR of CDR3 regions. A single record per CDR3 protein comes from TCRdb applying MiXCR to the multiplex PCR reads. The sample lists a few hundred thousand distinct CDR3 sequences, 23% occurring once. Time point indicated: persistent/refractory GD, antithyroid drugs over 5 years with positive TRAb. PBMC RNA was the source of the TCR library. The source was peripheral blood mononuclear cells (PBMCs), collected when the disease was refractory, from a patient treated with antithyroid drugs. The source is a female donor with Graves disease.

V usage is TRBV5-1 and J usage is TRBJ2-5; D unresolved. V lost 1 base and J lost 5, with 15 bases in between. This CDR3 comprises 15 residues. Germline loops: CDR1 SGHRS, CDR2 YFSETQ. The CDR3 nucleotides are TGCGCCAGCAGCTTGTCCGATGGCTGGTTGGAGACCCAGTACTTC. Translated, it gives CASSLSDGWLETQYF.

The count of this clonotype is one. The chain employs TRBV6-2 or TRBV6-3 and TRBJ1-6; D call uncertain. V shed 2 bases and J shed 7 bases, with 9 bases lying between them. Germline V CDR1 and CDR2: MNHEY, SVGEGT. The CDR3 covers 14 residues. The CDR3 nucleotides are TGTGCCAGCAGTTACGGGCCGAGGAATTCACCCCTCCACTTT. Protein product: CASSYGPRNSPLHF.

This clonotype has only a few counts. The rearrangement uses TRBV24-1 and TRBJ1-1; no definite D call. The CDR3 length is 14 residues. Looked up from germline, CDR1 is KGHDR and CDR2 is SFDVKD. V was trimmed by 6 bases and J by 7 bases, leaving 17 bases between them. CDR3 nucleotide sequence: TGTGCCACCAGTACACCAGATGGACGAGGTGAAGCTTTCTTT. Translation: CATSTPDGRGEAFF.

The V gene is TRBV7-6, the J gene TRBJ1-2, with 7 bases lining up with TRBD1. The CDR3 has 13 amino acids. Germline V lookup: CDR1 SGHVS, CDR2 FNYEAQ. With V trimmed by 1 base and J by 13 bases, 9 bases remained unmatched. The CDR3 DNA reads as TGTGCCAGCAGCTTAGGTGGAGAGGGGGCGTGCACCTTC. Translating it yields CASSLGGEGACTF.

DNA of the CDR3: TGTGCCAGCAGTCTCCCCCCGACAGCCTACAATGAGCAGTTCTTC. It specifies CASSLPPTAYNEQFF. The gene calls are TRBV28 and TRBJ2-1; a possible D gene is TRBD1 (5 bases). CDR3 length: 15 amino acids. Germline-derived CDR1 and CDR2 are MDHEN and SYDVKM. V lost 5 bases and J 2 bases, leaving 13 bases between the germline ends.

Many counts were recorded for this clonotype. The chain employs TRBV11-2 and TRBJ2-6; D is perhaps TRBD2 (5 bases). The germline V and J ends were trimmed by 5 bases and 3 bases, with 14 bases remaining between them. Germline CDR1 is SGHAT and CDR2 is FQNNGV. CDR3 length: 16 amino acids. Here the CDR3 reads CASSTGISRGANVLTF. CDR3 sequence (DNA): TGTGCCAGCAGCACCGGGATATCCCGTGGGGCCAACGTCCTGACTTTC.

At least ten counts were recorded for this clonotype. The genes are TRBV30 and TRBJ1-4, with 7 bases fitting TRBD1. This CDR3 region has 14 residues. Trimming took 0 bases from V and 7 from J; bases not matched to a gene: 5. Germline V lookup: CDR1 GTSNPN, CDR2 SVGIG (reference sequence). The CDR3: CAWSVGTGAEKLFF. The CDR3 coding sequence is TGTGCCTGGAGTGTTGGAACAGGGGCTGAAAAACTGTTTTTT.

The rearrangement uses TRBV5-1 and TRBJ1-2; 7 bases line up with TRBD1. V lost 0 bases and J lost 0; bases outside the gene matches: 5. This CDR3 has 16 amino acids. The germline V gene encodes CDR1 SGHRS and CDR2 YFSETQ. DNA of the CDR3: TGCGCCAGCAGCTTGGGGGGACAGCCAACTAACTATGGCTACACCTTC. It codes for CASSLGGQPTNYGYTF.

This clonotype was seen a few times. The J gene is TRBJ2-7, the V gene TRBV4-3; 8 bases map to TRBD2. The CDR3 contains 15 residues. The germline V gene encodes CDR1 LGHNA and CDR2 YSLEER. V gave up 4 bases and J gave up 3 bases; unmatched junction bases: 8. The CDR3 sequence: CASSPRGSGNYEQYF. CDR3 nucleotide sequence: TGCGCCAGCAGCCCCAGGGGTAGCGGGAACTACGAGCAGTACTTC.

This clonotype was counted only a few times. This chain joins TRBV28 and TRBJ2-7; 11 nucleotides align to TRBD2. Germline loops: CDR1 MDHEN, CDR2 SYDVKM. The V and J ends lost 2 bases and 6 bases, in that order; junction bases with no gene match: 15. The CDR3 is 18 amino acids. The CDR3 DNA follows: TGTGCCAGCAGTTTAGGGCTAGCGGGAGGAGGAACCTACTTCGAGCAGTACTTC. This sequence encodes CASSLGLAGGGTYFEQYF.

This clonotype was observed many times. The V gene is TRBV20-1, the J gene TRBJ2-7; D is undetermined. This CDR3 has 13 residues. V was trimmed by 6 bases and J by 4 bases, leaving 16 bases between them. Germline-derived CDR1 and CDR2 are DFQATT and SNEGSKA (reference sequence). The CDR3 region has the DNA TGCAGTGCCTCCGACCAACAGCCTTACGAGCAGTACTTC. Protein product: CSASDQQPYEQYF.

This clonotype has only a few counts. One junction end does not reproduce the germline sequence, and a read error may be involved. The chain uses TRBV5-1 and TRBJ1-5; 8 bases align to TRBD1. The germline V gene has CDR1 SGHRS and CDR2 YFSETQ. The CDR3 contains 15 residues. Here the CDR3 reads CTSSATGEGNQPQHF. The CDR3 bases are TGCACCAGCAGCGCGACAGGGGAGGGCAATCAGCCCCAGCATTTT.

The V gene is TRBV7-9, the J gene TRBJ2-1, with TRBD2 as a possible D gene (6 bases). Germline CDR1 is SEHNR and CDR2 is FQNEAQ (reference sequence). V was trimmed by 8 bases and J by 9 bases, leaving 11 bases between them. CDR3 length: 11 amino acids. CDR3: CASGTATEQFF. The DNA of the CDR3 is TGTGCCAGCGGGACTGCGACTGAGCAGTTCTTC. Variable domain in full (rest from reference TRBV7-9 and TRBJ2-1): DTGVSQNPRHKITKRGQNVTFRCDPISEHNRLYWYRQTLGQGPEFLTYFQNEAQLEKSRLLSDRFSAERPKGSFSTLEIQRTEQGDSAMYLCASGTATEQFFGPGTRLTVL.

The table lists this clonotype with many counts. CDR3 bases: TGCAGTGCTAGCCGGAGCTCCTACGAGCAGTACTTC. Amino acid sequence: CSASRSSYEQYF. This chain links TRBV20-1 with TRBJ2-7, with D uncertain. Germline lookup yields CDR1 DFQATT and CDR2 SNEGSKA (reference sequence). This CDR3 has 12 amino acids. V was cut by 3 bases and J by 0 bases, with 6 bases left in between.

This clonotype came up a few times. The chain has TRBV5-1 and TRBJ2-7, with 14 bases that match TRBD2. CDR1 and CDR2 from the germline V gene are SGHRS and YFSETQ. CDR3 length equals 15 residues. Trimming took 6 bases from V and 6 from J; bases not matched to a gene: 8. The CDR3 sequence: CASNTGTSGSAEQYF. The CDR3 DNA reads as TGCGCCAGCAACACCGGGACTAGCGGGAGTGCCGAGCAGTACTTC.

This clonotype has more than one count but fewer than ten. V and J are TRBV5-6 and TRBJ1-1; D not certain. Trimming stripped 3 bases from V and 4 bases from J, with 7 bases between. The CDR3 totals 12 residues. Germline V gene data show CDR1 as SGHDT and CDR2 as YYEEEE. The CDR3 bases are TGTGCCAGCAGCTATTCTTGCACTGAAGCTTTCTTT. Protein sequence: CASSYSCTEAFF.

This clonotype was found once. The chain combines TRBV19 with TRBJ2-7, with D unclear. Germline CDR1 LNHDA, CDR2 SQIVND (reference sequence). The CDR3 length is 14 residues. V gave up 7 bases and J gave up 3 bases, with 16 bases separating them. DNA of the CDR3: TGTGCCAGTATAGGGATGAATTCGGGCTACGAGCAGTACTTC. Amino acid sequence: CASIGMNSGYEQYF.

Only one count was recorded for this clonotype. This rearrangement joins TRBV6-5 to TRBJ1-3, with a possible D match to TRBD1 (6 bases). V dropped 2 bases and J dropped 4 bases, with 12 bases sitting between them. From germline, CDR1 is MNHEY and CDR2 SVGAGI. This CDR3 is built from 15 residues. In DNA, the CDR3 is TGTGCCAGCAGTTACATGGGGGGGCGCGGAAACACCATATATTTT. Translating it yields CASSYMGGRGNTIYF.

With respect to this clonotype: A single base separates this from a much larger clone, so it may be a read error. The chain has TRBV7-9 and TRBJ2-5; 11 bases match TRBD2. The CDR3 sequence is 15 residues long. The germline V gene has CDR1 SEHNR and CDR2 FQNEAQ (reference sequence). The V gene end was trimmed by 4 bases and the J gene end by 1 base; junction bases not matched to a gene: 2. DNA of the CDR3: TGTGCCAGCAGCTCCGGGACTAGCGGCCAAGAGACCCAGTACTTC. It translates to CASSSGTSGQETQYF.

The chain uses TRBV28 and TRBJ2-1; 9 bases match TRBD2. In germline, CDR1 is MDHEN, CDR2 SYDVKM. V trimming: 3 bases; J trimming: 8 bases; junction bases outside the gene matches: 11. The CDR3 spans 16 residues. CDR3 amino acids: CASSFRSGSISDEQFF. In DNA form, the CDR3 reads TGTGCCAGCAGTTTTCGTAGCGGGAGTATTTCGGATGAGCAGTTCTTC.

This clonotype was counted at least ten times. For the CDR3, the DNA is TGTGCCAGCAGTGAAGGGGGCTCAAGCTCCTACGAGCAGTACTTC. Protein product: CASSEGGSSSYEQYF. This chain links TRBV6-1 with TRBJ2-7; weak D call: TRBD1 (5 bases). V lost 1 base and J lost 0, with 10 bases in between. CDR1 MNHNS and CDR2 SASEGT come from the germline V gene. CDR3 size: 15 residues.

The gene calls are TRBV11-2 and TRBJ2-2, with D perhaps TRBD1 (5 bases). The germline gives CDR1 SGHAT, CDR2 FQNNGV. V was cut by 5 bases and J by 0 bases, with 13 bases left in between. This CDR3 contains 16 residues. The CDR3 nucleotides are TGTGCCAGCAGCCTAGGGGATACTCCGAACACCGGGGAGCTGTTTTTT. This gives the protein CASSLGDTPNTGELFF.

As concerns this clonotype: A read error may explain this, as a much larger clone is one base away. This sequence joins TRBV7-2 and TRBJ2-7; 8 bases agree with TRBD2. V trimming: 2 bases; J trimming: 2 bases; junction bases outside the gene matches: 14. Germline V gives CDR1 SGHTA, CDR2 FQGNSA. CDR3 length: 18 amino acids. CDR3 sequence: CASSLYLQTGLATYEQYF. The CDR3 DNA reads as TGTGCCAGCAGCTTATACCTACAAACTGGACTAGCCACCTACGAGCAGTACTTC.

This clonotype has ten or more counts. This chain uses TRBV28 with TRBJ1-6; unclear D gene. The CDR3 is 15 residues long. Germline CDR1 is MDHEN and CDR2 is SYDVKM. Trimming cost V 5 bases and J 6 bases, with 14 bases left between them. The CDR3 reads CASSPTGPTNSPLHF. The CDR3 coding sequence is TGTGCCAGCAGTCCCACCGGCCCGACTAATTCACCCCTCCACTTT.

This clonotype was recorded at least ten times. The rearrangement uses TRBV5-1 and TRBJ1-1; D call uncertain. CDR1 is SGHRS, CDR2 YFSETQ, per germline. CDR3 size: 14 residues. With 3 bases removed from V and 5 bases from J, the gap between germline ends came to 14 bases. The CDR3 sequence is CASSSDRLSTEAFF. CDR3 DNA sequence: TGCGCCAGCAGCTCTGACCGGCTAAGTACTGAAGCTTTCTTT.

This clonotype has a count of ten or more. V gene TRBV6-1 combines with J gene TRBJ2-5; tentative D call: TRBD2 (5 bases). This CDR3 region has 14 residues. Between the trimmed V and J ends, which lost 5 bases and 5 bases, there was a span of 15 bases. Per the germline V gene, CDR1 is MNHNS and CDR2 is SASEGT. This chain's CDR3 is CASSPPFRRETQYF. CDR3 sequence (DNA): TGTGCCAGCAGTCCCCCTTTTCGGAGGGAGACCCAGTACTTC.

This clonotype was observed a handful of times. The CDR3 here is CASSIGGGGAYEQYF. CDR3 nucleotide sequence: TGTGCCAGTAGTATAGGTGGCGGAGGGGCCTACGAGCAGTACTTC. The rearrangement links TRBV19 to TRBJ2-7; D is possibly TRBD2 (6 bases). The CDR3 has 15 residues. CDR1 is LNHDA and CDR2 is SQIVND in the germline V gene (reference sequence). V was shortened by 1 base and J by 2 bases, with 12 bases between the two germline ends.